The sequence of this T cell receptor (beta chain) was determined in a study of T cells after yellow fever vaccination. General study findings and limits: Clones from primary vaccination mostly reappeared after the booster (roughly 95% CD4, approximately 86% CD8).

TCRdb independently ran MiXCR on the 5' RACE reads; one entry per CDR3 protein. The table shows a few hundred thousand distinct CDR3 sequences, with 10% to 15% occurring only once. CDR3 size: 15 residues. The V end lost 6 bases, the J end lost 0 bases, and 15 bases lay between the germline ends. This clonotype has at least ten counts. What it binds is not known. The chain carries TRBV12-3 or TRBV12-4 and TRBJ2-7, with a possible D match to TRBD1 (5 bases). The TCR originated in a man aged 25 to 40 who received the YFV17D yellow fever vaccine. Source: CD4+ T cells sorted from PBMCs, taken 45 days after the yellow fever booster vaccination. The CDR3 loop is CASSFRTGDSYEQYF. In nucleotides, the CDR3 is TGTGCCAGCAGCTTTCGAACAGGTGACTCCTACGAGCAGTACTTC.